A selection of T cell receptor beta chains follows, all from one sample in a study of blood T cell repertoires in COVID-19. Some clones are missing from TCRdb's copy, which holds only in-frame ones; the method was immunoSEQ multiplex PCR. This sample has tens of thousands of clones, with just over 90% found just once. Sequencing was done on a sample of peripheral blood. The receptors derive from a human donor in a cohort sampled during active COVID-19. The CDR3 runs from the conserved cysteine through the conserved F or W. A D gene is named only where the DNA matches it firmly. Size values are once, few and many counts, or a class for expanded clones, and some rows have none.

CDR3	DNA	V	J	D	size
CASSSGGRARSGNTIYF	TGTGCCAGCAGCTCCGGTGGGCGGGCCCGCTCTGGAAACACCATATATTTT	TRBV5-5	TRBJ1-3	NA	once
CASSMGQGIGETQYF	TGCGCCAGCAGCATGGGACAGGGGATCGGGGAGACCCAGTACTTC	TRBV5-1	TRBJ2-5	TRBD1	NA
CASSTWDRGRNTIYF	TGTGCCAGCAGCACTTGGGACAGGGGGAGGAACACCATATATTTT	TRBV3-1/TRBV3-2	TRBJ1-3	TRBD1	NA
CASSLGRGEDTQYF	TGCGCCAGCAGCTTGGGGAGGGGTGAAGATACGCAGTATTTT	TRBV5-1	TRBJ2-3	NA	NA
CASSRRGYEQYF	TGTGCCAGCAGCCGGCGCGGCTACGAGCAGTACTTC	TRBV3-1/TRBV3-2	TRBJ2-7	NA	few
CASSQFSPPGLAGGARGHEQYF	TGCGCCAGCAGCCAATTCTCACCGCCGGGACTAGCGGGAGGTGCTCGGGGCCACGAGCAGTACTTC	TRBV4-1	TRBJ2-7	TRBD2	once
CASSYIRETQYF	TGTGCCAGCAGTTATATTCGGGAGACCCAGTACTTC	TRBV12-3/TRBV12-4	TRBJ2-5	NA	NA
CASSYSGISTDTQYF	TGTGCCAGCAGCTATAGCGGGATAAGCACAGATACGCAGTATTTT	TRBV6-6	TRBJ2-3	TRBD2	NA
CASSSSGGGLNTEAFF	TGTGCCAGCAGCTCTTCAGGAGGAGGTTTGAACACTGAAGCTTTCTTT	TRBV7-9	TRBJ1-1	NA	NA
CASSFRGQETQYF	TGTGCCAGCAGTTTTAGGGGCCAAGAGACCCAGTACTTC	TRBV27	TRBJ2-5	NA	few
CASSRQINQPQHF	TGTGCCAGCAGTCGACAGATCAATCAGCCCCAGCATTTT	TRBV12-3/TRBV12-4	TRBJ1-5	NA	NA
CASSPGGGAAGYTQYF	TGTGCCAGCAGCCCCGGGGGAGGGGCGGCGGGGTATACGCAGTATTTT	TRBV4-2	TRBJ2-3	TRBD2	NA
CASTLRGLGYTF	TGTGCCAGCACTTTAAGGGGGCTAGGCTACACCTTC	TRBV28	TRBJ1-2	TRBD1	once
CASRGSREGGTGELFF	TGTGCCAGCAGGGGGTCGCGGGAGGGTGGCACCGGGGAGCTGTTTTTT	TRBV6-6	TRBJ2-2	TRBD2	NA
CASSVTGTANTEAFF	TGTGCCAGCAGCGTAACCGGGACAGCGAACACTGAAGCTTTCTTT	TRBV9	TRBJ1-1	TRBD1	NA
CASSPGGGAGSYEQYF	TGTGCCAGCAGCCCGGGGGGGGGCGCGGGCTCCTACGAGCAGTACTTC	TRBV5-4	TRBJ2-7	TRBD2	NA
CASKKTTQTLSEQYF	TGTGCCAGTAAGAAGACGACTCAAACCCTCTCCGAGCAGTACTTC	TRBV19	TRBJ2-7	NA	few